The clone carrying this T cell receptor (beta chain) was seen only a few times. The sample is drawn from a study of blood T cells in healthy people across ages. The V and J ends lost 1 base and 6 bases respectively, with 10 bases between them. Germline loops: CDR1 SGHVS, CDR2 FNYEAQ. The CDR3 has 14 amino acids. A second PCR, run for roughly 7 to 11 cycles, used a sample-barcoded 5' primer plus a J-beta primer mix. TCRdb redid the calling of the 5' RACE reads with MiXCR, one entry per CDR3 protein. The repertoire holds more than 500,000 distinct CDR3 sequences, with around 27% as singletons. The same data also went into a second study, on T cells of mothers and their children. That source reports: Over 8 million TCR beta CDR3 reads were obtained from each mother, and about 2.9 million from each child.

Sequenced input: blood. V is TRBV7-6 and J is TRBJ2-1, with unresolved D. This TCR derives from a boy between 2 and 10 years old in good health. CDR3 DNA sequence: TGTGCCAGCAGCTTAGATGCTAGTCTCAATGAGCAGTTCTTC. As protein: CASSLDASLNEQFF.